A single sample gave rise to the 26 T cell receptor beta chains below, sequenced in a study of PD-1 blockade in classical Hodgkin lymphoma. This table comes from immunoSEQ multiplex PCR, and its TCRdb copy is limited to in-frame clones, with some not included. The table shows 24,000 or so clones, with 80% occurring only once. All patients relapsed after autologous stem cell transplantation, and brentuximab vedotin exposure varied. Sequencing was performed on peripheral blood mononuclear cells (PBMCs), taken before the second cycle of nivolumab. These receptors all stem from a human donor with classical Hodgkin lymphoma.

This clone was found once. The V and J genes are TRBV19 and TRBJ1-2; D not resolved. CDR3 length equals 11 residues. Germline values: CDR1 LNHDA, CDR2 SQIVND (reference sequence). The V end was cut by 8 bases, the J end by 6 bases, with 10 bases between. CDR3 amino acids: CASQLSDGYTF. In DNA form, the CDR3 reads TGTGCCAGTCAACTTTCGGATGGCTACACCTTC.

The CDR3 spells CASSPEYETQYF. The CDR3 bases are TGTGCCAGCAGCCCAGAATACGAGACCCAGTACTTC. V usage is TRBV2 and J usage is TRBJ2-5; D remains ambiguous. Trimming left V 6 bases short and J 5 bases short, with 10 bases between. Germline-derived CDR1 and CDR2 are SNHLY and FYNNEI. The CDR3 has 12 amino acids.

This sequence joins TRBV2 and TRBJ2-2; no firm D call. The CDR3 has 14 residues. Trimming took off 7 bases at V and 5 bases at J, with 14 bases between the two ends. CDR1 is SNHLY, CDR2 FYNNEI, per germline. The CDR3 DNA sequence: TGTGCCAGCACAGCGACTCACCTGACCGGGGAGCTGTTTTTT. Translation: CASTATHLTGELFF.

The CDR3 bases are TGTGCCAGCAGTTATGACAGGAGGGGAGGCGAGCAGTACTTC. It specifies CASSYDRRGGEQYF. V and J are TRBV6-6 and TRBJ2-7, with D perhaps being TRBD1 or TRBD2 (6 bases each). CDR3 length: 14 amino acids. CDR1 and CDR2 (germline): MNHNY, SVGAGI (reference sequence). V lost 3 bases and J 6 bases, leaving 15 bases between the germline ends.

V and J are TRBV15 and TRBJ1-2; TRBD1 matches 8 bases. V dropped 3 bases and J dropped 3; count of bases not matched to a gene: 6. Germline assignment: CDR1 LNHNV and CDR2 YYDKDF (reference sequence). The CDR3 extends over 15 amino acids. This chain's CDR3 is CATSRLKQGDYGYTF. The CDR3 nucleotides read TGTGCCACCAGCAGGCTGAAACAGGGGGACTATGGCTACACCTTC. The whole variable domain, remainder taken from reference TRBV15 and TRBJ1-2, is DAMVIQNPRYQVTQFGKPVTLSCSQTLNHNVMYWYQQKSSQAPKLLFHYYDKDFNNEADTPDNFQSRRPNTSFCFLDIRSPGLGDTAMYLCATSRLKQGDYGYTFGSGTRLTVV.

CDR3 region: CASSFHSSYYEQYF. The CDR3 DNA sequence: TGTGCCAGCAGTTTCCACTCGTCCTACTACGAGCAGTACTTC. The V and J genes are TRBV6-5 and TRBJ2-7; D unresolved. Germline CDR1 MNHEY, CDR2 SVGAGI. This CDR3 contains 14 residues. V lost 4 bases and J 3 bases, leaving 13 bases between the germline ends.

This chain uses TRBV2 with TRBJ2-1, with 10 bases matching TRBD1. The CDR3 spans 15 residues. Trimming removed 4 bases from V and 7 bases from J; junction bases left unmatched: 7. Looked up from germline, CDR1 is SNHLY and CDR2 is FYNNEI. This CDR3 reads CASSGGTGATNEQFF. In nucleotides, the CDR3 is TGTGCCAGCAGTGGAGGGACAGGGGCGACGAATGAGCAGTTCTTC.

V is TRBV7-8 and J is TRBJ2-1; 7 positions match TRBD2. J gave up 6 bases and V 5 bases, and 22 bases lay outside the gene matches. The CDR3 contains 19 residues. Germline CDR1 SGHVS, CDR2 FQNEAQ. The CDR3 is CASSPSPSPAWGGTNEQFF. The CDR3 nucleotides are TGTGCCAGCAGCCCCTCCCCGTCCCCCGCGTGGGGGGGGACCAATGAGCAGTTCTTC.

This clone is medium-sized. V is TRBV10-2 and J is TRBJ2-1, with 7 bases aligning to TRBD2. Germline CDR1 and CDR2: WSHSY and SAAADI. The CDR3 covers 13 residues. V trimming: 3 bases; J trimming: 9 bases; junction bases outside the gene matches: 5. The CDR3: CASSERPGGEQFF. The CDR3 DNA reads TGCGCCAGCAGTGAACGACCGGGAGGTGAGCAGTTCTTC.

The V call is TRBV6-4, the J call TRBJ1-5; D perhaps matches TRBD1 (5 bases). CDR3 length: 11 residues. Germline V gene data show CDR1 as MRHNA and CDR2 as SNTAGT. V lost 8 bases and J 8 bases, leaving 10 bases between the germline ends. CDR3 bases: TGTGCCAGCCGTGGGGGGGAGCCCCAGCATTTT. Encoded protein: CASRGGEPQHF.

The CDR3 nucleotides are TGCGCCAGCAACCGGGGGGCCCCGCTGAATAATTCACCCCTCCACTTT. Encoded protein: CASNRGAPLNNSPLHF. This chain links TRBV10-2 with TRBJ1-6, with D perhaps TRBD1 (6 bases). Germline V lookup: CDR1 WSHSY, CDR2 SAAADI. The V end lost 7 bases, the J end lost 5 bases, and 18 bases lay between the germline ends. CDR3 size: 16 residues.

CDR3 amino acids: CAWSVRGLDQPQHF. CDR3 nucleotide sequence: TGTGCCTGGAGTGTACGGGGGCTGGATCAGCCCCAGCATTTT. This rearrangement joins TRBV30 to TRBJ1-5, with D possibly matching TRBD1 (6 bases). Germline lookup yields CDR1 GTSNPN and CDR2 SVGIG (reference sequence). The CDR3 is made up of 14 amino acids. The V gene lost 0 bases and the J gene lost 5 bases, with 11 bases spanning the gap.

J is TRBJ2-3 and V is TRBV5-1; the D gene could be TRBD1 or TRBD2 (5 bases each). Trimming took 4 bases from V and 4 from J, leaving 16 bases between them. Germline V gene data show CDR1 as SGHRS and CDR2 as YFSETQ. The CDR3 has 15 residues. CDR3 loop: CASSLGTGGPDTQYF. CDR3 in DNA: TGCGCCAGCAGCCTTGGGACCGGAGGACCAGATACGCAGTATTTT.

The chain is built from TRBV19 and TRBJ1-1; D may be TRBD1 (6 bases). There are 17 residues in the CDR3. Per the germline V gene, CDR1 is LNHDA and CDR2 is SQIVND (reference sequence). Trimming shortened V by 4 bases and J by 1 base, and 19 bases separated the two germline ends. CDR3 DNA sequence: TGTGCCAGTAGTACCGACGGGGGCTGGGAAGGGAACACTGAAGCTTTCTTT. Translation: CASSTDGGWEGNTEAFF.

The chain uses TRBV28 and TRBJ1-1; no definite D call. V was trimmed by 7 bases and J by 4 bases, leaving 16 bases between them. The CDR3 spans 14 residues. The germline V gene has CDR1 MDHEN and CDR2 SYDVKM. DNA of the CDR3: TGTGCCAGCACCCTAAGGGCTCTTTCCACTGAAGCTTTCTTT. Protein sequence: CASTLRALSTEAFF. The whole variable domain, filled in from reference TRBV28 and TRBJ1-1, reads DVKVTQSSRYLVKRTGEKVFLECVQDMDHENMFWYRQDPGLGLRLIYFSYDVKMKEKGDIPEGYSVSREKKERFSLILESASTNQTSMYLCASTLRALSTEAFFGQGTRLTVV.

V and J are TRBV19 and TRBJ1-2; unclear D gene. Germline V gives CDR1 LNHDA, CDR2 SQIVND (reference sequence). This CDR3 spans 15 amino acids. The ends were cut back, 5 bases at V and 0 bases at J, with 13 bases in the middle. This CDR3 reads CASSFADQANYGYTF. The CDR3 nucleotides are TGTGCCAGTAGTTTCGCAGATCAAGCTAACTATGGCTACACCTTC.

The chain carries TRBV30 and TRBJ2-7; the D gene is possibly TRBD2 (5 bases). CDR3 length equals 14 residues. Germline V lookup: CDR1 GTSNPN, CDR2 SVGIG (reference sequence). Trimming shortened V by 0 bases and J by 3 bases, and 12 bases separated the two germline ends. The CDR3 nucleotides read TGTGCCTGGAGTGTTGGAGGTCTTCGCTACGAGCAGTACTTC. It encodes CAWSVGGLRYEQYF.

The chain uses TRBV2 and TRBJ2-1; possibly TRBD1 or TRBD2 for D (7 bases each). CDR1 SNHLY and CDR2 FYNNEI come from the germline V gene. Trimming took 2 bases from V and 9 from J, leaving 14 bases between them. The CDR3 length is 14 residues. The CDR3 DNA reads as TGTGCCAGCAGTGAATCCAGGGGGGGCGGTGAGCAGTTCTTC. It specifies CASSESRGGGEQFF.

V is TRBV10-3 and J is TRBJ2-1; 11 bases are shared with TRBD1. The trim removed 6 bases at V and 0 bases at J, leaving 4 bases unmatched. The CDR3 totals 16 residues. Germline V CDR1 and CDR2: ENHRY, SYGVKD. The DNA of the CDR3 is TGTGCCATCAGAGGGGACAGGGGGAGCTCCTACAATGAGCAGTTCTTC. This gives the protein CAIRGDRGSSYNEQFF.

The rearrangement links TRBV30 to TRBJ2-5, with a weak D call TRBD2 (6 bases). Germline V gene data show CDR1 as GTSNPN and CDR2 as SVGIG (reference sequence). The V end lost 3 bases, the J end lost 4 bases, and 12 bases lay between the germline ends. This CDR3 contains 13 residues. This CDR3 is CAWSRGEVETQYF. The CDR3 DNA sequence: TGTGCCTGGAGCCGAGGGGAGGTAGAGACCCAGTACTTC.

The V call is TRBV5-6, the J call TRBJ2-3, with 7 bases lining up with TRBD1. V lost 4 bases and J lost 11; bases outside the gene matches: 16. Germline V CDR1 and CDR2: SGHDT, YYEEEE. This CDR3 region has 15 residues. The CDR3 spells CASSTTGEGPVEQYF. CDR3 sequence (DNA): TGTGCCAGCAGCACAACAGGGGAAGGGCCCGTGGAGCAGTATTTT.

This chain joins TRBV6-1 and TRBJ2-7, with 9 bases lining up with TRBD1. The length of the CDR3 is 15 residues. The V gene's germline CDR1 is MNHNS and CDR2 SASEGT. J was trimmed by 7 bases and V by 4 bases; bases with no gene match: 11. CDR3 region: CASSGRQGGGGEQYV. CDR3 bases: TGTGCCAGCAGTGGCAGACAGGGGGGCGGTGGAGAGCAGTACGTC.

The V gene is TRBV7-2, the J gene TRBJ2-5; 9 bases fit TRBD2. The CDR3 contains 15 residues. V lost 5 bases, J lost 1 base, and 5 bases stayed unmatched. CDR1 is SGHTA, CDR2 FQGNSA, per germline. CDR3 nucleotides: TGTGCCAGCAGCCGGCGGACTAGCGCCCAAGAGACCCAGTACTTC. As protein: CASSRRTSAQETQYF. Looking up the rest from reference TRBV7-2 and TRBJ2-5 gives the full variable domain: GAGVSQSPSNKVTEKGKDVELRCDPISGHTALYWYRQSLGQGLEFLIYFQGNSAPDKSGLPSDRFSAERTGGSVSTLTIQRTQQEDSAVYLCASSRRTSAQETQYFGPGTRLLVL.

CDR3 residues: CASSVRDTQYF. The CDR3 DNA is TGTGCCAGCAGTGTGAGAGATACGCAGTATTTT. The chain links TRBV25-1 to TRBJ2-3; D is ambiguous. CDR1 and CDR2 from the germline V gene are MGHDK and SYGVNS. This CDR3 is built from 11 residues. V shed 4 bases and J shed 5 bases, with 4 bases lying between them.

This clone was seen more than once but under ten times. The genes are TRBV7-2 and TRBJ2-7, with 11 positions matching TRBD2. Germline CDR1 reads SGHTA; CDR2 reads FQGNSA. The trim removed 5 bases at V and 1 base at J, leaving 7 bases unmatched. This CDR3 is built from 16 residues. CDR3 sequence reads: CASSIQGLAESYEQYV. Written as DNA, the CDR3 is TGTGCCAGCAGCATACAGGGACTAGCGGAATCCTACGAGCAGTACGTC.

The chain uses TRBV6-1 and TRBJ1-1, with a tentative D call TRBD1 (5 bases). V gave up 4 bases and J gave up 1 base, with 10 bases separating them. The CDR3 is made up of 14 amino acids. In germline, CDR1 is MNHNS, CDR2 SASEGT. Written as DNA, the CDR3 is TGTGCCAGCAGTGGAGAACAGGAGAACACTGAAGCTTTCTTT. Its translation is CASSGEQENTEAFF.